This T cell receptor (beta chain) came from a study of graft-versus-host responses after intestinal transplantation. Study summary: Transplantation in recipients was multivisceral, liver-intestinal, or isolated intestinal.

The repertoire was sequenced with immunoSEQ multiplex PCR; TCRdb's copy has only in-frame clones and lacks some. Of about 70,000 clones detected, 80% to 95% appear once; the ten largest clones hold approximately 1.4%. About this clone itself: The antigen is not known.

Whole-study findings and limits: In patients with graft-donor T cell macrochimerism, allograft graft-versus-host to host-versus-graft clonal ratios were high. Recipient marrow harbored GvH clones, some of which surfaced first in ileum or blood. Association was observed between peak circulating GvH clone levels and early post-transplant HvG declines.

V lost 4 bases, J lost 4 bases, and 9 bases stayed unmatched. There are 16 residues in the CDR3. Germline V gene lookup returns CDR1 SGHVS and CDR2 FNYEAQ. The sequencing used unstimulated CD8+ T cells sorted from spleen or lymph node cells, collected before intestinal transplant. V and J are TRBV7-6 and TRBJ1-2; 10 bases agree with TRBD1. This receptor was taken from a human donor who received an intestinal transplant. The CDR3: CASSSETGGFGYGYTF. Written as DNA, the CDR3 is TGTGCCAGCAGCTCCGAGACAGGGGGCTTTGGCTATGGCTACACCTTC.